This T cell receptor beta chain is from a study of naive and memory T cell subsets. Overall study results and limits: Naive repertoires, especially CD8, held a few larger clonotypes, possibly memory cells re-expressing CD45RA. There was no ground truth to check naive and memory subset results. Over 85% of naive TCR sequences appeared only once after error correction, unlike memory subsets.

The beta constant-region primer was an equimolar mix of two oligonucleotides covering TRBC1 and TRBC2. Four rounds of PCR amplified the ligated cDNA using nested alpha and beta constant-region primers plus SP2. Ligation attached a single-stranded oligonucleotide with a 12-nucleotide UMI and the SP2 primer to the cDNA 3' end. TCRdb itself ran the UMI-ligation and nested PCR reads through MiXCR, one entry per CDR3 protein. The repertoire holds over 110,000 distinct CDR3 sequences, with approximately 21% as singletons. Four subsets defined by CD45RA and CD27 were sorted after CD3, CD4, CD8 and live/dead staining. Trimming cost V 7 bases and J 0 bases, with 16 bases left between them. CDR1 is ENHRY and CDR2 is SYGVKD in the germline V gene. The CDR3 runs 16 residues. For this clonotype: Its antigen is still unknown.

V usage is TRBV10-3 and J usage is TRBJ2-1, with D possibly matching TRBD2 (6 bases). The sequencing sample was made of naive CD8+ T cells from blood. The source is a human donor in good health. The CDR3 sequence is CAITSGTPSSYNEQFF. The CDR3, as DNA: TGTGCCATCACCTCCGGGACTCCCAGCTCCTACAATGAGCAGTTCTTC.